The 22 T cell receptor beta chains in this list originate from one sample, sequenced in a study of tumor-infiltrating lymphocytes in oesophageal squamous cell carcinoma. In TCRdb, the PCR reads were re-called with MiXCR into one record per CDR3 protein. The sample carries 21,000 or so distinct CDR3 sequences, roughly two fifths recorded once. Sequences were obtained from esophageal tumor tissue. These receptors were collected from a male donor with esophageal squamous cell carcinoma.

This clonotype was seen just once. The V and J genes are TRBV28 and TRBJ2-7; TRBD2 agrees at 10 bases. With 5 bases clipped from V and 2 bases from J, the junction kept 3 bases outside the gene matches. The CDR3 runs 14 residues. Germline CDR1 MDHEN, CDR2 SYDVKM. CDR3 bases: TGTGCCAGCAGTAGACTAGCGGGCACCTACGAGCAGTACTTC. Translation: CASSRLAGTYEQYF.

This clonotype occurred many times. The genes are TRBV6-1 and TRBJ1-2; D unresolved. The CDR3 consists of 14 residues. Germline V gene data show CDR1 as MNHNS and CDR2 as SASEGT. V was trimmed by 6 bases and J by 4 bases, leaving 15 bases between them. The CDR3 is CASRPPSWSYGYTF. The DNA of the CDR3 is TGTGCCAGCAGACCCCCCTCGTGGTCCTATGGCTACACCTTC.

The count of this clonotype is one. A much more abundant neighbour one base away suggests this may be a read error. The CDR3 spells CASSTSILPSGGYGYTF. The CDR3 nucleotides read TGTGCCAGCAGTACCTCCATTCTACCCTCCGGGGGGTATGGCTACACCTTC. The chain recombines TRBV27 with TRBJ1-2, with D tentatively TRBD1 (5 bases). This CDR3 spans 17 amino acids. The germline gives CDR1 MNHEY, CDR2 SMNVEV (reference sequence). V lost 5 bases and J lost 5, with 24 bases in between.

Ten or more counts support this clonotype. The chain combines TRBV5-1 with TRBJ1-1, with TRBD1 matching 7 bases. The germline CDR1 and CDR2 sequences are SGHRS and YFSETQ. After removal of 0 bases from V and 0 bases from J, the junction contained 5 bases not matched to a gene. The CDR3 is 16 residues long. CDR3 region: CASSLGTGELNTEAFF. CDR3 nucleotides: TGCGCCAGCAGCTTGGGAACAGGGGAGCTGAACACTGAAGCTTTCTTT.

In its sample, this clonotype ranks as medium-sized. The V call is TRBV27, the J call TRBJ1-1; D not resolved. The germline gives CDR1 MNHEY, CDR2 SMNVEV (reference sequence). V was shortened by 8 bases and J by 1 base, with 17 bases between the two germline ends. The CDR3 runs to 15 residues. CDR3 sequence reads: CASAILGASNTEAFF. The CDR3 nucleotides are TGTGCCAGCGCCATCCTCGGCGCCTCGAACACTGAAGCTTTCTTT.

The rearrangement joins TRBV5-5 to TRBJ1-5; no definite D call. The CDR3 covers 14 residues. The V and J ends lost 2 bases and 6 bases respectively, with 12 bases between them. Per germline, CDR1 SGHKS and CDR2 YYEKEE (reference sequence). DNA for the CDR3: TGTGCCAGCAGCTTCGACGTGGGAGGTCAGCCCCAGCATTTT. It yields the protein CASSFDVGGQPQHF.

This clonotype came up many times. A much bigger clone sits one base away, suggesting this may be a read error. The CDR3 sequence is CASSMSGGFYNEQYF. CDR3 sequence (DNA): TGTGCCAGTAGTATGAGCGGGGGGTTCTACAATGAGCAGTACTTC. V and J are TRBV19 and TRBJ2-7; 9 positions agree with TRBD2. CDR3 length: 15 amino acids. Germline lookup yields CDR1 LNHDA and CDR2 SQIVND (reference sequence). With V trimmed by 3 bases and J by 7 bases, 10 bases remained unmatched.

In this sample, this clonotype turned up many times. This may arise from a read error, as a much more abundant clone is one base away. The chain uses TRBV6-1 and TRBJ2-7; D assignment may be TRBD1 or TRBD2 (5 bases each). Germline assignment: CDR1 MNHNS and CDR2 SASEGT. Deletions cut 7 bases from V and 7 bases from J, with 20 bases between. The CDR3 covers 14 residues. In DNA, the CDR3 is TGTGCCAGCAAACCAGTGGGGGAAAACAATGAGCAGTACTTC. It codes for CASKPVGENNEQYF.

Written as DNA, the CDR3 is TGTGCCATCAGTGGGATAGGACTAGCGGGGGGGTCGACGGGGGAGCTGTATTTT. Amino acid sequence: CAISGIGLAGGSTGELYF. V usage is TRBV10-3 and J usage is TRBJ2-3; 15 nucleotides align to TRBD2. Unmatched junction bases numbered 19, after V lost 4 bases and J lost 14 bases. Germline CDR1 and CDR2: ENHRY and SYGVKD. The CDR3 contains 18 residues.

The table lists this clonotype with many counts. The chain is built from TRBV2 and TRBJ2-5; the match to TRBD2 covers 9 bases. With V trimmed by 4 bases and J by 3 bases, 6 bases remained unmatched. CDR1 is SNHLY and CDR2 is FYNNEI in the germline V gene. The CDR3 extends over 15 amino acids. The CDR3 sequence is CASSAWGGREETQYF. CDR3 nucleotide sequence: TGTGCCAGCAGTGCGTGGGGCGGGAGGGAAGAGACCCAGTACTTC.

This clonotype was counted at least ten times. The chain couples TRBV5-1 to TRBJ2-3; D gene ambiguous. The CDR3 totals 12 residues. CDR1 is SGHRS, CDR2 YFSETQ, per germline. V lost 4 bases to trimming and J lost 3 bases, with 6 bases between them. The CDR3 coding sequence is TGCGCCAGCAGCCGAGATACAGATACGCAGTATTTT. Its translation is CASSRDTDTQYF.

About this clonotype itself: One base away lies a much larger clone, so this may be a sequencing read error. The chain is built from TRBV12-3 or TRBV12-4 and TRBJ2-5; 8 bases align to TRBD2. The J call may be in error: the DNA end matches TRBJ2-1 better. The CDR3 is made up of 13 amino acids. For the CDR3, the DNA is TGTGCCAGCAGTCACGGGAGGGCCTACGAGCAGTTCTTC. Translated: CASSHGRAYEQFF.

As concerns this clonotype: Because the CDR3 is missing its conserved closing phenylalanine or tryptophan, this is likely a read error. The limits of the CDR3 on the DNA are not certain, so only TCRdb's listed CDR3 is given. V and J are TRBV27 and TRBJ2-3; the table calls TRBD1, which could not be checked here. The length of the CDR3 is 17 amino acids, counting both ends. Germline V CDR1 and CDR2: MNHEY, SMNVEV (reference sequence). The CDR3 sequence: CASSSAGQGSYEQYFGP.

Concerning this clonotype: No conserved phenylalanine or tryptophan ends this CDR3, so it is likely a read error. The limits of the CDR3 on the DNA are not certain, so only TCRdb's listed CDR3 is given. This chain uses TRBV6-1 with TRBJ2-1; the D call TRBD2 from the table was never checked on the DNA. CDR1 MNHNS and CDR2 SASEGT come from the germline V gene. Inclusive of both ends, the CDR3 amounts to 18 amino acids. CDR3 sequence reads: CATLKGTSGGNYGYTFGS.

The chain carries TRBV6-2 or TRBV6-3 and TRBJ2-3, with a weak D call TRBD1 (5 bases). V shed 2 bases and J shed 4 bases, with 7 bases lying between them. The CDR3 is 13 residues long. Per germline, CDR1 MNHEY and CDR2 SVGEGT. The CDR3 spells CASSYRGSDTQYF. The CDR3 nucleotides read TGTGCCAGCAGTTACAGGGGTTCAGATACGCAGTATTTT.

This clonotype was seen repeatedly, ten times or more. The genes are TRBV7-8 and TRBJ2-3, with D perhaps matching TRBD1 (6 bases). The germline CDR1 and CDR2 sequences are SGHVS and FQNEAQ. The V end was cut by 5 bases, the J end by 0 bases, with 12 bases between. CDR3 size: 15 residues. CDR3 bases: TGTGCCAGCAGCCGGACAGTCTTGAGCACAGATACGCAGTATTTT. Its translation: CASSRTVLSTDTQYF.

The chain carries TRBV5-6 and TRBJ2-4; the D gene could be TRBD1 or TRBD2 (5 bases each). V was clipped by 0 bases and J by 13 bases, with 14 bases between them. In germline, CDR1 is SGHDT, CDR2 YYEEEE. This CDR3 contains 13 residues. The chain's CDR3 is CASSLGQRNEQYF. For the CDR3, the DNA is TGTGCCAGCAGCTTGGGACAGCGGAATGAGCAGTACTTC.

This clonotype counts as medium-sized. This chain connects TRBV6-1 to TRBJ1-5; unclear D gene. Germline V gives CDR1 MNHNS, CDR2 SASEGT. The CDR3 is 13 amino acids. Trimming left V 9 bases short and J 4 bases short, with 13 bases between. This CDR3 is CASRGKVNQPQHF. The CDR3 DNA follows: TGTGCCAGTCGGGGTAAGGTAAATCAGCCCCAGCATTTT.

This clonotype was recorded many times. The chain employs TRBV12-3 or TRBV12-4 and TRBJ2-5; D might be TRBD1 (6 bases). V was shortened by 3 bases and J by 5 bases, with 13 bases between the two germline ends. The CDR3 is made up of 14 amino acids. The CDR3 region is CASSFGDIRETQYF. CDR3 nucleotides: TGTGCCAGCAGTTTTGGGGACATCCGGGAGACCCAGTACTTC.

In its sample, this clonotype was seen once. The chain uses TRBV6-8 and TRBJ2-5; 8 nucleotides match TRBD1. The germline CDR1 and CDR2 sequences are MNHGY and SAAAGT. Unmatched junction bases numbered 17, after V lost 6 bases and J lost 5 bases. This CDR3 comprises 17 residues. The CDR3 protein is CASRALTGQGLGETQYF. CDR3 sequence (DNA): TGTGCCAGCAGAGCATTGACAGGACAGGGCTTAGGGGAGACCCAGTACTTC.

The chain uses TRBV7-6 and TRBJ2-3; no clear D gene. Germline CDR1 is SGHVS and CDR2 is FNYEAQ. CDR3 length: 14 residues. V shed 5 bases and J shed 4 bases, with 13 bases lying between them. The CDR3 loop reads CASSKDQNSDTQYF. Written as DNA, the CDR3 is TGTGCCAGCAGCAAAGACCAAAATTCAGATACGCAGTATTTT. Full variable domain (remainder filled in from reference TRBV7-6 and TRBJ2-3): GAGVSQSPRYKVTKRGQDVALRCDPISGHVSLYWYRQALGQGPEFLTYFNYEAQQDKSGLPNDRFSAERPEGSISTLTIQRTEQRDSAMYRCASSKDQNSDTQYFGPGTRLTVL.

Written as DNA, the CDR3 is TGTGCCAGCAGCGGTACGCAGATTTTGGCTTTCTTT. Its translation is CASSGTQILAFF. The chain employs TRBV7-2 and TRBJ1-1, with D hard to call. Germline loops: CDR1 SGHTA, CDR2 FQGNSA. This CDR3 has 12 residues. With 5 bases removed from V and 11 bases from J, the gap between germline ends came to 15 bases.